Sequencing of this T cell receptor beta chain was carried out in a study of graft-versus-host responses after intestinal transplantation. Study-wide background: Each of the recipients got a multivisceral, liver-intestinal, or isolated intestinal transplant. Notes on the study in general: Patients who carried graft-donor T cell macrochimerism also had high graft-versus-host to host-versus-graft clonal ratios in their allografts. Recipient-marrow GvH clones were detected, some having first appeared in ileum or blood.

In the case of this clone: Its antigen is unknown.

Sequencing used immunoSEQ multiplex PCR; TCRdb keeps in-frame clones, though not all of them. The table lists over 85,000 clones, around 93% of them singletons. The CDR3 is 12 residues long. Germline V gene data show CDR1 as SGHDT and CDR2 as YYEEEE. Trimming removed 1 base at V and 7 bases at J, with 8 bases between. This sequence joins TRBV5-6 and TRBJ1-1, with D maybe TRBD1 (5 bases). The clonotype comes from a human donor who received an intestinal transplant. This specimen was unstimulated CD8+ T cells sorted from spleen or lymph node cells, taken before intestinal transplant. The CDR3 nucleotides are TGTGCCAGCAGCTTGTGGGGGAATGAAGCTTTCTTT. This encodes CASSLWGNEAFF. The entire variable domain, with the rest obtained from reference TRBV5-6 and TRBJ1-1, is as follows: DAGVTQSPTHLIKTRGQQVTLRCSPKSGHDTVSWYQQALGQGPQFIFQYYEEEERQRGNFPDRFSGHQFPNYSSELNVNALLLGDSALYLCASSLWGNEAFFGQGTRLTVV.